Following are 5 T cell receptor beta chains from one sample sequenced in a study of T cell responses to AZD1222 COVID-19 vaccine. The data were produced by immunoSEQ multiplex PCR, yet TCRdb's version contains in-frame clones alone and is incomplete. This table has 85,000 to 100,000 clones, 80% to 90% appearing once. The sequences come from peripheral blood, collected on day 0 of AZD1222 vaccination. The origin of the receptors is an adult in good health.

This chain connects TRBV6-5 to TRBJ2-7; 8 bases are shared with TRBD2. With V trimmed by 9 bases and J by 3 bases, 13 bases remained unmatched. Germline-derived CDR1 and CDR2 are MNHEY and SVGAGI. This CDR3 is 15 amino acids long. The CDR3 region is CASHYGGLAGYEQYF. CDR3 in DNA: TGTGCCAGTCATTACGGGGGGCTAGCGGGCTACGAGCAGTACTTC.

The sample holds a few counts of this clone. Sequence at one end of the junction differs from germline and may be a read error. CDR3 sequence: CASSVDRVANTEAFF. In nucleotides, the CDR3 is TGTGCCAGCAGCGTAGACAGGGTGGCGAACACTGAAGCTTTCTTT. V gene TRBV11-2 combines with J gene TRBJ1-1; 7 bases match TRBD1. This CDR3 has 15 residues. Germline V gives CDR1 SGHAT, CDR2 FQNNGV. The full variable domain, rest sourced from reference TRBV11-2 and TRBJ1-1, is EAGVAQSPRYKIIEKRQSVAFWCNPISGHATLYWYQQILGQGPKLLIQFQNNGVVDDSQLPKDRFSAERLKGVDSTLKIQPAKLEDSAVYLCASSVDRVANTEAFFGQGTRLTVV.

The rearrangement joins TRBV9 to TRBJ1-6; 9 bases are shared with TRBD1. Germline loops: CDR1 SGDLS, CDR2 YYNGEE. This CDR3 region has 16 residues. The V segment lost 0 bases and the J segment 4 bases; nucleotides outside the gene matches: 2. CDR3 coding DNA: TGTGCCAGCAGCGTAGATGGGACAGGGTATAATTCACCCCTCCACTTT. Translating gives CASSVDGTGYNSPLHF.

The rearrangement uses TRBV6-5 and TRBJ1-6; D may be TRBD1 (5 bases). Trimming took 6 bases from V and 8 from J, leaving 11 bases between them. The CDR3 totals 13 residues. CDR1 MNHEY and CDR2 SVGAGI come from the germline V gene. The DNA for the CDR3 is TGTGCCAGCAGCCATAGACAGTATTCACCCCTCCACTTT. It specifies CASSHRQYSPLHF.

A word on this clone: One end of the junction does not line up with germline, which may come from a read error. As DNA, the CDR3 is TGTGCCAGCAGCGGGGGGCTCGGTGTTGGTCTCTTC. Its translation: CASSGGLGVGLF. This chain connects TRBV6-5 to TRBJ2-1; weak D call: TRBD2 (7 bases). The CDR3 loop spans 12 amino acids. Germline lookup yields CDR1 MNHEY and CDR2 SVGAGI.